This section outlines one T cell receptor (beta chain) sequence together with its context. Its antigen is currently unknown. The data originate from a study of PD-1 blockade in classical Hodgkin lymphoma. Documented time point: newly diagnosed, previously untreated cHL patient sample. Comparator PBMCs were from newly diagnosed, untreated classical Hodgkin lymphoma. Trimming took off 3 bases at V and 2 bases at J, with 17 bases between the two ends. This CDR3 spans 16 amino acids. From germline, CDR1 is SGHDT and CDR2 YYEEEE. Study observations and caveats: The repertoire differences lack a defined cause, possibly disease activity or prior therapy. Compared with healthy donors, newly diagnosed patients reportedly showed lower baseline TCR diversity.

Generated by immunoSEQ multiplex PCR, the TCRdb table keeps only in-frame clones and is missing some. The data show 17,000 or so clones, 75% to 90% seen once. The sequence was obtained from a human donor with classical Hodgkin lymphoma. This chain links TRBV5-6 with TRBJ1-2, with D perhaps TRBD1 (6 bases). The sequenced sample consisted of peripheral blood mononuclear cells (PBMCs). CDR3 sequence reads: CASSSYAGTSNYGYTF. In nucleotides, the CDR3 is TGTGCCAGCAGCTCCTACGCCGGGACAAGCAACTATGGCTACACCTTC. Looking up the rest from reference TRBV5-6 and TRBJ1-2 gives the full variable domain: DAGVTQSPTHLIKTRGQQVTLRCSPKSGHDTVSWYQQALGQGPQFIFQYYEEEERQRGNFPDRFSGHQFPNYSSELNVNALLLGDSALYLCASSSYAGTSNYGYTFGSGTRLTVV.